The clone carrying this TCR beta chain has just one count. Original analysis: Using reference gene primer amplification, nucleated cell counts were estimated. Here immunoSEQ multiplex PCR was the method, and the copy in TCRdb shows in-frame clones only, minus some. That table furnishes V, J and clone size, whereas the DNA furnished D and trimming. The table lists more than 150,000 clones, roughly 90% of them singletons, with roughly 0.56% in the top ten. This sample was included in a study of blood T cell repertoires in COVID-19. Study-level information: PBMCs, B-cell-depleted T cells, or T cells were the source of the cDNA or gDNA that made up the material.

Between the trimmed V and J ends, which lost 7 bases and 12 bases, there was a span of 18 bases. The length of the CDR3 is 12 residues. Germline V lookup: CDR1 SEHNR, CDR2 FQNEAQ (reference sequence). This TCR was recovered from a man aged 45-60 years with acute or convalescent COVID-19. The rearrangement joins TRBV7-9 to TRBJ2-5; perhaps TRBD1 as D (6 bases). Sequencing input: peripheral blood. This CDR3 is CASTRDMVQEYF. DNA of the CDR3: TGTGCCAGCACCCGGGACATGGTCCAGGAGTACTTC.